The T cell receptor beta chain described here comes from a study of shared clonotypes between healthy human individuals. The study, taken as a whole, reports: When compared with the clonotypes that were shared by all four sorted-subset donors, the non-shared clonotypes turned out to have lower generation probabilities.

It was CD45RO-negative cells, positively selected for CCR7, that made up naive CD8 cells, with terminally differentiated effector memory CD45RA+ cells excluded. CDR3 size: 12 residues. Trimming cost V 9 bases and J 4 bases, with 12 bases left between them. Germline V gives CDR1 SNHLY, CDR2 FYNNEI. Method: immunoSEQ multiplex PCR; TCRdb's copy keeps in-frame clones and lacks some. The table records approximately 840,000 clones, roughly 96% of them present only once. As to this clone: Its antigen is not identified.

The rearrangement links TRBV2 to TRBJ1-1; tentatively, D is TRBD1 (5 bases). Input material: naive CD8+ T cells sorted from blood. The sequence came from a man aged 25 to 40 in good health. This chain's CDR3 is CASNGGGTEAFF. The DNA of the CDR3 is TGTGCCAGTAACGGCGGGGGCACTGAAGCTTTCTTT.